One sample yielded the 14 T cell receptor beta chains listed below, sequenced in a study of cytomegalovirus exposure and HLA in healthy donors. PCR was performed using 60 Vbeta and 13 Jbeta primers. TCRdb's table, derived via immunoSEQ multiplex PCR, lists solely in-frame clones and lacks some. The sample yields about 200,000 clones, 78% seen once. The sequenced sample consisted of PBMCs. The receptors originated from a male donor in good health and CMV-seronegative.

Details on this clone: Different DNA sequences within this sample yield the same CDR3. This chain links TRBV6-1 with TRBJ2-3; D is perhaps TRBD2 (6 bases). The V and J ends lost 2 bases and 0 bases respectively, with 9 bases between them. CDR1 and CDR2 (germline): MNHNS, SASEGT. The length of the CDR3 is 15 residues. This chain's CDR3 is CASSELGTSTDTQYF. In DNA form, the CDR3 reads TGTGCCAGCAGTGAACTCGGGACTAGCACAGATACGCAGTATTTT.

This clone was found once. CDR3 DNA sequence: TGTGCCTCCGGGACTAGCGGTAGCACAGATACGCAGTATTTT. Translated: CASGTSGSTDTQYF. This chain links TRBV11-2 with TRBJ2-3; 11 bases line up with TRBD2. J gave up 0 bases and V 11 bases, and 4 bases lay outside the gene matches. Germline loops: CDR1 SGHAT, CDR2 FQNNGV. CDR3 size: 14 residues. Supplemented by reference TRBV11-2 and TRBJ2-3, the full variable domain reads EAGVAQSPRYKIIEKRQSVAFWCNPISGHATLYWYQQILGQGPKLLIQFQNNGVVDDSQLPKDRFSAERLKGVDSTLKIQPAKLEDSAVYLCASGTSGSTDTQYFGPGTRLTVL.

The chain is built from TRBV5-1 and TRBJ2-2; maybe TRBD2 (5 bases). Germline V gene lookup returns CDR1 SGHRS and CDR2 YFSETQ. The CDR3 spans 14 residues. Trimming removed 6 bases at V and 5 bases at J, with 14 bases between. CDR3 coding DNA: TGCGCCAGCAAAGACTACTCGGGGACCGGGGAGCTGTTTTTT. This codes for CASKDYSGTGELFF. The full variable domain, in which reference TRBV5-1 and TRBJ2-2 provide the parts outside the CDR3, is KAGVTQTPRYLIKTRGQQVTLSCSPISGHRSVSWYQQTPGQGLQFLFEYFSETQRNKGNFPGRFSGRQFSNSRSEMNVSTLELGDSALYLCASKDYSGTGELFFGEGSRLTVL.

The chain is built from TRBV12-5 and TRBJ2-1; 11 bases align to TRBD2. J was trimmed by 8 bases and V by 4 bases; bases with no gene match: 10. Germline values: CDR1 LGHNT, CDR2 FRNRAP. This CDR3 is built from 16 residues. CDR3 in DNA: TGTGCTAGTGGTTCCTACCTAGCGGGAGGCACGCATGAGCAGTTCTTC. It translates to CASGSYLAGGTHEQFF.

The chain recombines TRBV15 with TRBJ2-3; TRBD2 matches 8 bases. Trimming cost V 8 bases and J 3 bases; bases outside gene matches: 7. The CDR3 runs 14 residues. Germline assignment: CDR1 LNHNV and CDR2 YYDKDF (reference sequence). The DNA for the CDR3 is TGTGCCACCGAGCCGGGACTAGGAACAGATACGCAGTATTTT. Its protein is CATEPGLGTDTQYF.

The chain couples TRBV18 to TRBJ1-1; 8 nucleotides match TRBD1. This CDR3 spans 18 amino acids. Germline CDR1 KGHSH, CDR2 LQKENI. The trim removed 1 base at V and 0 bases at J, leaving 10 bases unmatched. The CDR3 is CASSPLAGTGYMNTEAFF. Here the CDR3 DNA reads TGTGCCAGCTCACCACTCGCCGGGACAGGCTACATGAACACTGAAGCTTTCTTT. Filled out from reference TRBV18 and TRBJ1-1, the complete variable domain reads NAGVMQNPRHLVRRRGQEARLRCSPMKGHSHVYWYRQLPEEGLKFMVYLQKENIIDESGMPKERFSAEFPKEGPSILRIQQVVRGDSAAYFCASSPLAGTGYMNTEAFFGQGTRLTVV.

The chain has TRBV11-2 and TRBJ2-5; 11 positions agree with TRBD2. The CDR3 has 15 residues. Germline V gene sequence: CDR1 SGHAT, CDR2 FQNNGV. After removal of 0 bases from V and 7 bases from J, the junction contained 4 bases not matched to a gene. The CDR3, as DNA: TGTGCCAGCAGCTTAGAACTAGCGGGGGCCCGGACCCAGTACTTC. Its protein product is CASSLELAGARTQYF.

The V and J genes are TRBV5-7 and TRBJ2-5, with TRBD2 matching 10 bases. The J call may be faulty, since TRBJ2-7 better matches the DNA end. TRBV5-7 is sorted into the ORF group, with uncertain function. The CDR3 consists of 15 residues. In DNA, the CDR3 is TGTGCCAGCAGCACTCTAGCGGGAGCCTCCGGCGAGCAGTACTTC. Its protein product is CASSTLAGASGEQYF.

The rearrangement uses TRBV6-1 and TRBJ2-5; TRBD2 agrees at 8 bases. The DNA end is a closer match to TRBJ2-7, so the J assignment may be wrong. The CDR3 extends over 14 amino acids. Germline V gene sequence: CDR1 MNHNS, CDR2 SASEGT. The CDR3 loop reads CASTLREGFSEQYF. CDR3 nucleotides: TGTGCCAGCACCTTACGGGAGGGATTCTCCGAGCAGTACTTC.

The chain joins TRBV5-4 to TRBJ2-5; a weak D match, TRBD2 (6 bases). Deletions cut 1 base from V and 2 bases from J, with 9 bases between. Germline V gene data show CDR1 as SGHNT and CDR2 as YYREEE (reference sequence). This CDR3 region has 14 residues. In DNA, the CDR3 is TGTGCCAGCAGCTTGCGGCGGGGTCAAGAGACCCAGTACTTC. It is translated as CASSLRRGQETQYF.

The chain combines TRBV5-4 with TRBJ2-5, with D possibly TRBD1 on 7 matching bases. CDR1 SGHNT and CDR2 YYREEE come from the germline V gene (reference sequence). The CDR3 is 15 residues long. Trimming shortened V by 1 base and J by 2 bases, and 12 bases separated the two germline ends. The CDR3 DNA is TGTGCCAGCAGCTTGTTGGCAGGGGGGCAAGAGACCCAGTACTTC. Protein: CASSLLAGGQETQYF.

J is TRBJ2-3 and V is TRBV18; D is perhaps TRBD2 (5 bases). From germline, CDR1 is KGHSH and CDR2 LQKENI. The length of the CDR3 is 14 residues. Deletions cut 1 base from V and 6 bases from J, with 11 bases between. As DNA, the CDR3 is TGTGCCAGCTCACCACAGAGAGGGCGGGATACGCAGTATTTT. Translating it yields CASSPQRGRDTQYF.

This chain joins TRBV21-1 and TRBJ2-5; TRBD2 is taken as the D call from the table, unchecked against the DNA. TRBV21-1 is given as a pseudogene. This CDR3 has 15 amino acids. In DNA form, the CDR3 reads TGTGCCAGTCTACACCCCATGAGGGAGGCAGAGACCCAGTACTTC. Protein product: CASLHPMREAETQYF.

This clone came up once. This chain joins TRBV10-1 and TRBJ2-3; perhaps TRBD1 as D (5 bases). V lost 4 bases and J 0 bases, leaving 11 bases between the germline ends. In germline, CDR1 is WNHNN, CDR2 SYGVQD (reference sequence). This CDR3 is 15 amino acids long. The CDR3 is CASSVRQGSTDTQYF. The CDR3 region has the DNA TGCGCCAGCAGTGTCAGGCAGGGAAGCACAGATACGCAGTATTTT.